The next 27 T cell receptor beta chains were all read from a single sample in a study of blood T cell repertoires in COVID-19. The method was immunoSEQ multiplex PCR; TCRdb's version includes in-frame clones alone and lacks a portion of them. The sample has about 190,000 clones, around four fifths seen once; the top ten hold less than 3.5%. Specimen: peripheral blood. Every receptor here comes from a man aged 45-65 years with active or convalescent COVID-19.

This sequence joins TRBV19 and TRBJ1-2; TRBD1 is a possible D gene (6 bases). Trimming took 0 bases from V and 8 from J, leaving 13 bases between them. Germline-derived CDR1 and CDR2 are LNHDA and SQIVND (reference sequence). The CDR3 covers 14 residues. The DNA of the CDR3 is TGTGCCAGTAGTATAGATTGGACAGCTGGGGGCTACACCTTC. Its protein product is CASSIDWTAGGYTF.

The sample holds a few counts of this clone. The chain couples TRBV2 to TRBJ2-7; weak D call: TRBD2 (5 bases). This CDR3 has 14 amino acids. V lost 3 bases to trimming and J lost 0 bases, with 9 bases between them. Germline CDR1 SNHLY, CDR2 FYNNEI. The CDR3 loop reads CASSDQRSSYEQYF. Here the CDR3 DNA reads TGTGCCAGCAGTGATCAGCGGAGCTCCTACGAGCAGTACTTC.

The V gene is TRBV6-5, the J gene TRBJ2-5, with a tentative D call TRBD2 (6 bases). Trimming removed 7 bases from V and 0 bases from J, with 12 bases in between. The CDR3 totals 14 residues. Germline V gene data show CDR1 as MNHEY and CDR2 as SVGAGI. The CDR3 loop reads CASKTAGYQETQYF. The CDR3 DNA sequence: TGTGCCAGCAAGACAGCGGGCTACCAAGAGACCCAGTACTTC.

About this clone itself: One end of the junction does not line up with germline, which may come from a read error. The chain recombines TRBV7-7 with TRBJ2-7; 15 nucleotides agree with TRBD2. Germline V lookup: CDR1 SSHAT, CDR2 FNYEAQ (reference sequence). The CDR3 consists of 16 residues. CDR3 coding DNA: TGTGCTAGCAGCCCGGGACTAGCGGGGGGCACCCACGAGCAGTACTTC. The encoded protein is CASSPGLAGGTHEQYF. The full variable domain, completed using reference TRBV7-7 and TRBJ2-7, is GAGVSQSPRYKVTKRGQDVTLRCDPISSHATLYWYQQALGQGPEFLTYFNYEAQPDKSGLPSDRFSAERPEGSISTLTIQRTEQRDSAMYRCASSPGLAGGTHEQYFGPGTRLTVT.

The J gene is TRBJ2-1, the V gene TRBV10-3, with D tentatively TRBD2 (6 bases). The germline V gene has CDR1 ENHRY and CDR2 SYGVKD. The CDR3 totals 14 residues. The V gene lost 7 bases and the J gene lost 7 bases, with 17 bases spanning the gap. For the CDR3, the DNA is TGTGCCATCAATAATGGGGACTCTTATAATGAGCAGTTCTTC. It specifies CAINNGDSYNEQFF.

The rearrangement links TRBV6-2 or TRBV6-3 to TRBJ2-7; TRBD2 aligns across 10 bases. The CDR3 runs 19 residues. Losses at the gene ends were 0 bases for V and 0 bases for J; bases not matched to a gene: 11. Germline V lookup: CDR1 MNHEY, CDR2 SVGEGT. CDR3 sequence (DNA): TGTGCCAGCAGTTACTCCCCGGGACTAGCGACCCTCTTCTCCTACGAGCAGTACTTC. It yields the protein CASSYSPGLATLFSYEQYF.

The chain links TRBV6-5 to TRBJ2-7, with 9 bases aligning to TRBD1. From germline, CDR1 is MNHEY and CDR2 SVGAGI. The CDR3 spans 11 residues. V shed 8 bases, J shed 6 bases, and the junction held 2 bases outside the gene matches. CDR3 nucleotide sequence: TGTGCCAGCGGACAGGGGAGCGAGCAGTACTTC. This sequence encodes CASGQGSEQYF.

The chain is built from TRBV18 and TRBJ2-7; D is possibly TRBD2 (6 bases). The CDR3 is made up of 17 amino acids. Germline values: CDR1 KGHSH, CDR2 LQKENI. Between the trimmed V and J ends, which lost 2 bases and 1 base, there was a span of 18 bases. The CDR3 sequence: CASSPVLGTLPSYEQYF. The CDR3 bases are TGTGCCAGCTCACCAGTCTTGGGGACTCTTCCTTCCTACGAGCAGTACTTC. The variable domain in full, completed from reference TRBV18 and TRBJ2-7, reads NAGVMQNPRHLVRRRGQEARLRCSPMKGHSHVYWYRQLPEEGLKFMVYLQKENIIDESGMPKERFSAEFPKEGPSILRIQQVVRGDSAAYFCASSPVLGTLPSYEQYFGPGTRLTVT.

J is TRBJ2-7 and V is TRBV18; maybe TRBD2 (5 bases). Trimming left V 2 bases short and J 0 bases short, with 23 bases between. The CDR3 is made up of 19 amino acids. Germline lookup yields CDR1 KGHSH and CDR2 LQKENI. The CDR3 sequence is CASSPGFSEAGLASYEQYF. The CDR3 region has the DNA TGTGCCAGCTCACCAGGTTTTAGTGAGGCGGGCCTGGCCTCCTACGAGCAGTACTTC.

This clone showed up just once. The gene calls are TRBV5-1 and TRBJ2-5; perhaps TRBD2 as D (5 bases). The germline V and J ends were trimmed by 7 bases and 5 bases, with 18 bases remaining between them. CDR3 length: 14 residues. Germline CDR1 SGHRS, CDR2 YFSETQ. In DNA form, the CDR3 reads TGCGCCAGCCGCACCGGGCGGGCCGGGGAGACCCAGTACTTC. Protein product: CASRTGRAGETQYF.

The J gene is TRBJ1-1, the V gene TRBV12-5; D gene ambiguous. V gave up 4 bases and J gave up 7 bases, with 7 bases separating them. The CDR3 extends over 11 amino acids. Germline CDR1 is LGHNT and CDR2 is FRNRAP. The CDR3 nucleotides read TGTGCTAGTGGTTCCCACAGTGAAGCTTTCTTT. Its protein product is CASGSHSEAFF.

The V gene is TRBV27, the J gene TRBJ1-2; a weak D match, TRBD1 (6 bases). The germline CDR1 and CDR2 sequences are MNHEY and SMNVEV (reference sequence). The CDR3 loop spans 14 amino acids. Trimming left V 5 bases short and J 2 bases short, with 12 bases between. The CDR3 nucleotides are TGTGCCAGCAGTCCGCTGGACAGCAACTATGGCTACACCTTC. Translating it yields CASSPLDSNYGYTF.

This clone was seen ten or more times. The rearrangement uses TRBV3-1 (or the pseudogene TRBV3-2) and TRBJ2-7; TRBD2 agrees at 11 bases. The CDR3 consists of 18 residues. J was trimmed by 5 bases and V by 3 bases; bases with no gene match: 15. CDR1 is LGHDT, CDR2 YNNKEL, per germline (reference sequence). CDR3 sequence: CASSHKGGLADLLDEQYF. CDR3 DNA sequence: TGTGCCAGCAGCCACAAAGGGGGACTAGCGGACCTTTTGGACGAGCAGTACTTC.

The V and J genes are TRBV5-1 and TRBJ1-2; perhaps TRBD1 as D (5 bases). Deletions cut 0 bases from V and 2 bases from J, with 26 bases between. The germline gives CDR1 SGHRS, CDR2 YFSETQ. The CDR3 covers 20 residues. In nucleotides, the CDR3 is TGCGCCAGCAGCTTGGGGACAAACGCCGTGGGTGGCAGTTCCAACTATGGCTACACCTTC. The encoded protein is CASSLGTNAVGGSSNYGYTF.

The chain couples TRBV9 to TRBJ2-1; D gene ambiguous. The length of the CDR3 is 15 residues. Germline V gene sequence: CDR1 SGDLS, CDR2 YYNGEE. Between the trimmed V and J ends, which lost 3 bases and 0 bases, there was a span of 10 bases. The CDR3 sequence: CASSATLLSYNEQFF. The CDR3 bases are TGTGCCAGCAGCGCGACACTCCTCTCCTACAATGAGCAGTTCTTC.

The V and J genes are TRBV5-6 and TRBJ1-2; D is perhaps TRBD1 (6 bases). Germline V lookup: CDR1 SGHDT, CDR2 YYEEEE. The CDR3 length is 18 residues. The V gene lost 1 base and the J gene lost 5 bases, with 24 bases spanning the gap. The CDR3 nucleotides are TGTGCCAGCAGCTTGCGTAGCCAAAGGGGGTTCCCAGGGTATGGCTACACCTTC. Residues: CASSLRSQRGFPGYGYTF.

The chain links TRBV5-1 to TRBJ2-7, with 8 nucleotides matching TRBD1. The ends lost 6 bases at V and 1 base at J; junction bases unmatched: 6. The CDR3 contains 14 residues. Germline V gene sequence: CDR1 SGHRS, CDR2 YFSETQ. The CDR3 region is CASTPRTGSYEQYF. CDR3 nucleotide sequence: TGCGCCAGCACCCCTCGGACAGGGTCCTACGAGCAGTACTTC. Full variable domain (missing parts from reference TRBV5-1 and TRBJ2-7): KAGVTQTPRYLIKTRGQQVTLSCSPISGHRSVSWYQQTPGQGLQFLFEYFSETQRNKGNFPGRFSGRQFSNSRSEMNVSTLELGDSALYLCASTPRTGSYEQYFGPGTRLTVT.

The chain has TRBV5-1 and TRBJ2-2; possible D gene TRBD1, 5 bases. Trimming took 5 bases from V and 5 from J, leaving 16 bases between them. This CDR3 has 15 amino acids. Germline-derived CDR1 and CDR2 are SGHRS and YFSETQ. The CDR3 DNA is TGCGCCAGCAGTCCCCAGGGTGGGTTTACCGGGGAGCTGTTTTTT. Amino acid sequence: CASSPQGGFTGELFF.

The chain employs TRBV2 and TRBJ2-2, with a tentative D call TRBD2 (6 bases). CDR1 and CDR2 from the germline V gene are SNHLY and FYNNEI. The CDR3 covers 14 residues. The V end was cut by 6 bases, the J end by 2 bases, with 10 bases between. The CDR3, as DNA: TGTGCCAGCAGGGGGACTGCAAACACCGGGGAGCTGTTTTTT. The encoded protein is CASRGTANTGELFF.

This clone occurred a few times. The chain is built from TRBV5-1 and TRBJ1-2; D may be TRBD1 (6 bases). The V end lost 0 bases, the J end lost 12 bases, and 21 bases lay between the germline ends. The CDR3 runs 15 residues. Germline assignment: CDR1 SGHRS and CDR2 YFSETQ. The CDR3 nucleotides read TGCGCCAGCAGCTTGGATTACCCCCCAGGGGAGATCAACACCTTC. Protein product: CASSLDYPPGEINTF. Drawing the rest from reference TRBV5-1 and TRBJ1-2, the complete variable domain is KAGVTQTPRYLIKTRGQQVTLSCSPISGHRSVSWYQQTPGQGLQFLFEYFSETQRNKGNFPGRFSGRQFSNSRSEMNVSTLELGDSALYLCASSLDYPPGEINTFGSGTRLTVV.

The J gene is TRBJ1-6, the V gene TRBV5-1, with TRBD1 identical over 9 bases. Germline CDR1 and CDR2: SGHRS and YFSETQ. The CDR3 is made up of 18 amino acids. After removal of 4 bases from V and 0 bases from J, the junction contained 8 bases not matched to a gene. Here the CDR3 reads CASSGGTGSSSYNSPLHF. CDR3 coding DNA: TGCGCCAGCAGCGGGGGGACAGGGTCGAGCTCCTATAATTCACCCCTCCACTTT.

The CDR3 nucleotides are TGTGCCAGCTCACCGAGCTGGGGGGTCGAAGGATCCGGGACTAGGTCAGATACGCAGTATTTT. Translated, it gives CASSPSWGVEGSGTRSDTQYF. The chain uses TRBV18 and TRBJ2-3; 8 bases line up with TRBD2. Trimming cost V 3 bases and J 4 bases; bases outside gene matches: 24. The CDR3 extends over 21 amino acids. Germline V gene lookup returns CDR1 KGHSH and CDR2 LQKENI.

The J gene is TRBJ2-1, the V gene TRBV5-4; TRBD2 is a possible D gene (5 bases). CDR3 length: 13 amino acids. V was cut by 4 bases and J by 9 bases, with 14 bases left in between. CDR1 is SGHNT, CDR2 YYREEE, per germline (reference sequence). CDR3 in amino acids: CASSPVGDFEQFF. In nucleotides, the CDR3 is TGTGCCAGCAGCCCGGTGGGAGATTTTGAGCAGTTCTTC.

The chain joins TRBV7-6 to TRBJ2-2; possible D gene TRBD1, 7 bases. From germline, CDR1 is SGHVS and CDR2 FNYEAQ. The CDR3 is made up of 16 amino acids. V lost 5 bases and J lost 3, with 16 bases in between. CDR3 in DNA: TGTGCCAGCAGCCTAAGGACAGGAGGGGACACCGGGGAGCTGTTTTTT. Translated, it gives CASSLRTGGDTGELFF.

This clone was seen more than once but under ten times. This rearrangement joins TRBV28 to TRBJ2-3, with TRBD2 identical over 12 bases. The CDR3 runs to 15 residues. J was trimmed by 3 bases and V by 5 bases; bases with no gene match: 3. The germline gives CDR1 MDHEN, CDR2 SYDVKM. The CDR3 coding sequence is TGTGCCAGCAGTAGGACTAGCGGGATTACAGATACGCAGTATTTT. Translated, it gives CASSRTSGITDTQYF. The full variable domain, rest sourced from reference TRBV28 and TRBJ2-3, is DVKVTQSSRYLVKRTGEKVFLECVQDMDHENMFWYRQDPGLGLRLIYFSYDVKMKEKGDIPEGYSVSREKKERFSLILESASTNQTSMYLCASSRTSGITDTQYFGPGTRLTVL.

A single count supports this clone. The rearrangement links TRBV4-3 to TRBJ1-1; no definite D call. V was clipped by 1 base and J by 1 base, with 4 bases between them. The CDR3 length is 13 residues. Germline-derived CDR1 and CDR2 are LGHNA and YSLEER. The CDR3 region is CASSQAQNTEAFF. DNA of the CDR3: TGCGCCAGCAGCCAAGCCCAGAACACTGAAGCTTTCTTT.

The genes are TRBV24-1 and TRBJ2-3; TRBD2 matches 11 bases. The V gene end was trimmed by 3 bases and the J gene end by 2 bases; junction bases not matched to a gene: 3. Germline V gene lookup returns CDR1 KGHDR and CDR2 SFDVKD. The CDR3 has 16 residues. The CDR3 DNA is TGTGCCACCAGTGATCCGACTAGCGGGGACACAGATACGCAGTATTTT. Its translation is CATSDPTSGDTDTQYF.